This record covers a single T cell receptor (beta chain). Germline V CDR1 and CDR2: KGHSH, LQKENI. This CDR3 comprises 16 residues. V was pared by 3 bases and J by 4 bases, with 18 bases between. This sample stems from a study of CD8 T cells in Susac syndrome. The multiple sclerosis control cohort comprised treatment-naive individuals presenting with stable or active relapsing-remitting disease. TEMRA cells were FACS-enriched, and CD8+ and CD4+ T cells were isolated negatively. With random hexamers, about 0.45 to 1 ug RNA was reverse transcribed. An immunoSEQ multiplex PCR amplified TCR beta CDR3 over 54 Vbeta and 13 Jbeta. TCRdb fed the immunoSEQ multiplex PCR reads into MiXCR, producing one record per CDR3 protein. Of about 290,000 distinct CDR3 sequences listed, about 91% are singletons.

The receptor was derived from a human donor with multiple sclerosis. The V gene is TRBV18, the J gene TRBJ1-2; D possibly corresponds to TRBD1 (5 bases). Input material: CD8+ T cells from PBMCs. CDR3 region: CASSPGTEEMLYGYTF. CDR3 bases: TGTGCCAGCTCACCGGGGACGGAGGAAATGCTCTATGGCTACACCTTC.